This TCR beta chain was sequenced in a study of shared clonotypes between healthy human individuals (TCRdb year 2020). Turning to the overall study: The cohort included a few men and a couple of women between 18 and 49 years of age. Per donor, leukapheresis produced somewhere between about 0.94 and 9.5 billion PBMCs. For each donor, CD4 naive and CD4 memory were each given three plates, CD8 naive was given two plates, and CD8 memory was given one plate. To increase sequencing depth and limit assay-specific biases, different laboratories used diverse techniques to prepare libraries and sequence TCR repertoires. To estimate repertoire size and how much clonotypes are shared between individuals, the study performed deep sequencing of blood TCR repertoires from five healthy adults. Broader findings and caveats from the paper: Rarefaction of sorted-subset datasets indicated incomplete sequencing despite the large sequencing depth. When several donors were compared, the shared fraction of clonotypes was approximately 5% for naive CD4, 3.5% for naive CD8, 2% to 2.5% for memory CD4, and 0.3% to 0.5% for memory CD8. Sampling was limited to blood, and TCR repertoires in tissue likely differ from TCR repertoires in blood. Based on pairwise subsampling, the degree of clonotype sharing among donors was expected to be affected by sequencing depth. Naive subsets generally had larger estimated clonotype richness than memory subsets. Clonotypes shared by all four sorted-subset donors showed higher generation probabilities than non-shared clonotypes. Because the study included a small number of donors, the genetic and exposure-history diversity represented was limited.

The CDR3 measures 14 amino acids from cysteine to phenylalanine. Just CDR3 DNA is preserved here, 42 bases in frame from base 1. Relative to germline, V is missing 7 bases and J is missing 2 bases, with 6 bases of the junction outside any gene match. Per the germline V gene, MDHEN is the CDR1 and SYDVKM is the CDR2. The donors were healthy, HIV-negative adults who had no recently reported acute infections or vaccinations. All donors were Caucasian adults living in Nashville, Tennessee, USA. Magnetic negative selection was used to enrich CD4+ T cells, after which naive cells were positively selected on CD45RA and the negative fraction became the memory subset. After blood collection by leukapheresis, PBMCs were isolated using Ficoll-Histopaque density gradient centrifugation and then cryopreserved in the vapor phase of liquid nitrogen. Purity and quantity of every magnetically sorted T cell population were checked by analytical flow cytometry. Genomic DNA was isolated from each sorted fraction and quantified by UV absorbance on a Nanodrop 2000c.

Using the deep immunoSEQ assay, TCR CDR3 regions were amplified from genomic DNA by multiplex PCR. For each cell subset, the extracted genomic DNA was distributed evenly across all wells of several immunoSEQ 96-well plates, and each plate served as one replicate. For sorted subsets, each replicate PCR was loaded with 200 ng genomic DNA, equivalent to about 33,000 T cell genomes. Purified libraries were measured with a Qubit 3.0 fluorometer, size-checked on a Bioanalyzer 2100, and measured again with the KAPA Library Quantification kit. A separate single-read 150-cycle Illumina NextSeq 550 flow cell was used to sequence each immunoSEQ 96-well plate. On the authors' methods: Because the immunoSEQ output held only junctional sequences and lacked quality scores, the filtering could not match the filtering applied to full-length reads. Sequences were annotated with PyIR, a Python wrapper for IgBLAST v1.9, and V/J genes and CDR3 were assigned using IMGT germline references. Reads with weak V/J assignments (E-value above 1e-6), missing CDR3, stop codons, out-of-frame junctions, or ambiguous translated residues were removed. V3J clonotypes were defined by identical inferred V gene, J gene, and CDR3 amino acid sequence. To compute the percentage overlap between repertoires, the number of shared unique clonotypes was divided by the size of the smaller repertoire. Repertoire richness was assessed with RTK rarefaction, the Chao1 estimator, and Recon v2.1 estimates of unobserved clonotypes. Generation probabilities were computed with OLGA for all TCRbeta clonotypes obtained by the gDNA method from several donors. Sourced from immuneACCESS, this table was stored by TCRdb with only in-frame sequences that have V and J called. A share of the clones is absent; for the studies checked, an unresolved V gene accounts for under half, and the remainder has no known explanation. The V and J calls and clone size are taken from that table; D and trimming were inferred from the DNA. Present in this sample are a few hundred thousand clones, more than 95% of which were seen just once. Of the sample, less than 0.065% falls within the top ten clones.

This clone was found once. Which antigen it targets is not known. One base away there is no much larger clone; base qualities are not given. This TCR derives from a woman in her 30s in good health. The sample consisted of naive CD4+ T cells sorted from blood. Reading the label with the study, this specimen's cell subset or site is: CD45RA+ positively selected. The chain employs TRBV28 and TRBJ2-3; TRBD2 fits 7 bases in the junction. The CDR3 region reads CASISGQATDTQYF. The nucleotide sequence reads TGTGCCAGCATTAGCGGGCAGGCCACAGATACGCAGTATTTT.